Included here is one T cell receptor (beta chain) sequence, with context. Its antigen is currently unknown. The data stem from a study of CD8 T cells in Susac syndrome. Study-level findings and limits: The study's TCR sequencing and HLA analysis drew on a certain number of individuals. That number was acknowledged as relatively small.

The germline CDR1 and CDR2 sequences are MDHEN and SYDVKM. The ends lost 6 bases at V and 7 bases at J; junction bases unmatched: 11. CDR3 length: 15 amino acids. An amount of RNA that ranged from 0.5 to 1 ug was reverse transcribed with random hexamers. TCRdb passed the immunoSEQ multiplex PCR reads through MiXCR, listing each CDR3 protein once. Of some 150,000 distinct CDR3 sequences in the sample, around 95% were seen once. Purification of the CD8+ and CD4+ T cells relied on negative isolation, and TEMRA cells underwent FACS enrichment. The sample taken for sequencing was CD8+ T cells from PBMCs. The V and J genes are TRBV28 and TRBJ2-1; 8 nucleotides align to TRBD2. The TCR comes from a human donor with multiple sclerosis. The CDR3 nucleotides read TGTGCCAGCAGAGGAAAGCGGGGGTCGGGAAATGAGCAGTTCTTC. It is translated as CASRGKRGSGNEQFF.